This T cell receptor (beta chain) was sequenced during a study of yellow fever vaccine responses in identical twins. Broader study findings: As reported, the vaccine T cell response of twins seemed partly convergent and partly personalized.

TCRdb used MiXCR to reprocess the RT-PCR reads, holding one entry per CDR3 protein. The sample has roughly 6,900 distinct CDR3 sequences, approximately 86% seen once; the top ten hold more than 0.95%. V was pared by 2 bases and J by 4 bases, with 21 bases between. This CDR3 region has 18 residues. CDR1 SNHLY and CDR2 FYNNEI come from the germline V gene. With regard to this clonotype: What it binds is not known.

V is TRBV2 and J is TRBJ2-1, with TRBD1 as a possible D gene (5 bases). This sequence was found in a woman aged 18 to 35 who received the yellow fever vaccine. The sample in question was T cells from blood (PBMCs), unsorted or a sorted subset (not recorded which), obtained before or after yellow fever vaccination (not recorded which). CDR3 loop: CASSEFSGQGKSYNEQFF. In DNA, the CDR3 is TGTGCCAGCAGTGAATTTTCTGGGCAGGGAAAGTCTTACAATGAGCAGTTCTTC.